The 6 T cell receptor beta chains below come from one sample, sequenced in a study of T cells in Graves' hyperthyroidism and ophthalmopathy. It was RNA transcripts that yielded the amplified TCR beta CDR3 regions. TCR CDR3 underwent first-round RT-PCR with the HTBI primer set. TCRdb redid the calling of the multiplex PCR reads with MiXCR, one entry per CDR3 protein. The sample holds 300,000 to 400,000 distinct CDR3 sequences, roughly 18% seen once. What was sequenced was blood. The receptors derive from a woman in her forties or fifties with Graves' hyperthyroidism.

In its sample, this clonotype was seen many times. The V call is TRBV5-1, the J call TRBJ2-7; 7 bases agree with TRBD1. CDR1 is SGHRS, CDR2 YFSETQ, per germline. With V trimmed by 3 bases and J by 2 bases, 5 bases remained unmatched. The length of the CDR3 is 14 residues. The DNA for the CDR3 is TGCGCCAGCAGCTCCGGGACAGTGACCTACGAGCAGTACTTC. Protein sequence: CASSSGTVTYEQYF.

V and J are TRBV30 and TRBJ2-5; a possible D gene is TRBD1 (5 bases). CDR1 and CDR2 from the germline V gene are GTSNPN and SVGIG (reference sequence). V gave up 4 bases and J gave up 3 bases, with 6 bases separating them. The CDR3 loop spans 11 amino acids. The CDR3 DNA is TGTGCCTGGAAGGGGAAAGAGACCCAGTACTTC. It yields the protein CAWKGKETQYF.

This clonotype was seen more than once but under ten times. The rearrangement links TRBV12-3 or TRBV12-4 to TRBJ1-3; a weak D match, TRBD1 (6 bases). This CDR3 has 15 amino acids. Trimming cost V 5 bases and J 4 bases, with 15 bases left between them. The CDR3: CASSPPTGLGNTIYF. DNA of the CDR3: TGTGCCAGCAGTCCTCCTACAGGGTTGGGAAACACCATATATTTT.

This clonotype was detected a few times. The CDR3 nucleotides read TGTGCCAGCAGTTTAAGGGGAGAAAAGACCCAGTACTTC. It yields the protein CASSLRGEKTQYF. The chain combines TRBV12-3 or TRBV12-4 with TRBJ2-5, with D possibly called TRBD1 or TRBD2 (5 bases each). The germline V and J ends were trimmed by 2 bases and 6 bases, with 10 bases remaining between them. The CDR3 length is 13 residues.

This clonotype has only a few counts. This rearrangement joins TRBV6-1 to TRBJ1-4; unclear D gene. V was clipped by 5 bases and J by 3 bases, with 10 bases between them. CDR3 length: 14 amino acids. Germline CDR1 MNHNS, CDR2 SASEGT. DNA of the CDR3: TGTGCCAGCAGTTATGTCGGACCTAATGAAAAACTGTTTTTT. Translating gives CASSYVGPNEKLFF.

CDR3 in DNA: TGTGCCAGTAGTAAGAACAGGGATAGCAATCAGCCCCAGCATTTT. This codes for CASSKNRDSNQPQHF. This chain joins TRBV19 and TRBJ1-5; D perhaps matches TRBD1 (6 bases). This CDR3 spans 15 amino acids. Trimming shortened V by 4 bases and J by 0 bases, and 10 bases separated the two germline ends. CDR1 and CDR2 from the germline V gene are LNHDA and SQIVND (reference sequence).